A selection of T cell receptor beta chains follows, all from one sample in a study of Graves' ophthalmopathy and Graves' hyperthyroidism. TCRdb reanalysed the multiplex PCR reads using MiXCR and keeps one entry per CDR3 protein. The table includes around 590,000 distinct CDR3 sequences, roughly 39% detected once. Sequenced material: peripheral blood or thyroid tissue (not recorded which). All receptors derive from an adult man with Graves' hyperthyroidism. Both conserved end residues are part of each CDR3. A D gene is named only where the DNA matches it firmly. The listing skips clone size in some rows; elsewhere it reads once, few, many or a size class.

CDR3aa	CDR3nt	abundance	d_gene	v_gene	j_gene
CSVEGEETQYF	TGCAGCGTTGAGGGGGAGGAGACCCAGTACTTC	many	.	TRBV29-1	TRBJ2-5
CASSVGGASTYEQYF	TGTGCCAGCAGCGTAGGGGGGGCCTCGACTTACGAGCAGTACTTC	many	.	TRBV9	TRBJ2-7
CASSIWTGGNQPQHF	TGTGCCAGCAGCATATGGACAGGGGGCAATCAGCCCCAGCATTTT	.	TRBD1	TRBV7-4	TRBJ1-5
CSFGVVYSYEQYF	TGCAGCTTTGGGGTCGTATACTCCTACGAGCAGTACTTC	once	.	TRBV29-1	TRBJ2-7
CASSLSVARGPNTEAFF	TGCGCCAGCAGCTTGAGTGTGGCGCGGGGCCCTAACACTGAAGCTTTCTTT	.	.	TRBV5-1	TRBJ1-1
CATSRDPSAVTQYF	TGTGCCACCAGCAGAGATCCATCTGCCGTTACGCAGTATTTT	.	.	TRBV15	TRBJ2-3
CSASQGMLAGGETQYF	TGCAGTGCTAGCCAGGGTATGCTAGCGGGAGGAGAGACCCAGTACTTC	many	TRBD2	TRBV20-1	TRBJ2-5
CSARGTSGKTIYF	TGCAGTGCTAGAGGGACTAGCGGAAAGACCATATATTTT	.	.	TRBV20-1	TRBJ1-3
CASSPTTGNYGYTF	TGTGCCAGCAGCCCAACGACAGGGAACTATGGCTACACCTTC	many	TRBD1	TRBV7-6	TRBJ1-2
CASTPSGTGVYEQYF	TGTGCCAGCACCCCCTCCGGGACAGGGGTCTACGAGCAGTACTTC	.	TRBD1	TRBV7-9	TRBJ2-7
CASGPSGTTDTQYF	TGCGCCAGCGGACCGTCTGGTACCACAGATACGCAGTATTTT	.	.	TRBV5-1	TRBJ2-3
CASSRPPGSGNQPQHF	TGTGCCAGCAGCCGACCCCCGGGATCGGGCAATCAGCCCCAGCATTTT	.	.	TRBV6-6	TRBJ1-5
CACLTDREEKLFF	TGTGCCTGCCTCACAGACCGTGAGGAAAAACTGTTTTTT	few	.	TRBV30	TRBJ1-4
CSVGNLGTGETQYF	TGCAGCGTTGGAAATTTAGGGACAGGAGAGACCCAGTACTTC	.	TRBD1	TRBV29-1	TRBJ2-5
CASSQDQPGRGETQYF	TGCGCCAGCAGCCAAGATCAGCCAGGGCGGGGGGAGACCCAGTACTTC	few	TRBD2	TRBV4-1	TRBJ2-5
CSASRTGSMNEQFF	TGCAGTGCCTCCCGGACAGGGAGCATGAATGAGCAGTTTTTT	.	TRBD1	TRBV20-1	TRBJ2-2
CAWSAPNESPLHF	TGTGCCTGGAGTGCCCCGAACGAGTCACCCCTCCACTTT	few	.	TRBV30	TRBJ1-6
CATSREWTVNEKLFF	TGTGCCACCAGCAGAGAGTGGACAGTCAATGAAAAACTGTTTTTT	.	.	TRBV15	TRBJ1-4
CASSRGGTEINYGYTF	TGCGCCAGCAGCCGAGGAGGGACAGAGATTAACTATGGCTACACCTTC	many	TRBD1	TRBV4-1	TRBJ1-2
CASRDGLSNQPQHF	TGTGCCAGCAGAGACGGTCTTAGCAATCAGCCCCAGCATTTT	.	.	TRBV2	TRBJ1-5
CSARETMNTEAFF	TGCAGTGCGAGGGAAACCATGAACACTGAAGCTTTCTTT	many	.	TRBV20-1	TRBJ1-1
CSARVPDRGETEAFF	TGCAGTGCTAGAGTCCCCGACAGGGGTGAGACTGAAGCTTTCTTT	many	TRBD1	TRBV20-1	TRBJ1-1
CSYTATGGSEQYF	TGCAGTTACACGGCGACAGGGGGCAGCGAGCAGTACTTC	.	TRBD1	TRBV20-1	TRBJ2-7
CASSDHWGRAYEQYF	TGTGCCAGCAGTGATCACTGGGGACGGGCCTACGAGCAGTACTTC	.	.	TRBV2	TRBJ2-7
CASSLGGQGLGEQYF	TGCGCCAGCAGCTTGGGAGGCCAGGGGCTTGGCGAGCAGTACTTC	many	.	TRBV5-1	TRBJ2-7
CASSPNPTALYGYTF	TGTGCCAGCAGTCCTAACCCGACAGCTTTATATGGCTACACCTTC	.	.	TRBV2	TRBJ1-2
CASSSRLGNQPQHF	TGTGCCAGCAGTTCTAGGCTGGGCAATCAGCCCCAGCATTTT	many	.	TRBV12-3/TRBV12-4	TRBJ1-5
CASIRRRGSGETQHF	TGTGCCAGCATTCGCCGGAGGGGGTCGGGGGAGACCCAGCATTTT	.	.	TRBV2	TRBJ1-5
CATSDSVRGMGTEAFF	TGTGCCACCAGTGATTCGGTACGGGGCATGGGCACTGAAGCTTTCTTT	once	.	TRBV7-2	TRBJ1-1
CSAKAAGVKGYYGYTF	TGCAGTGCTAAGGCAGCGGGGGTAAAGGGCTACTATGGCTACACCTTC	.	.	TRBV20-1	TRBJ1-2
CASGWETQYF	TGTGCCAGCGGTTGGGAGACCCAGTACTTC	many	.	TRBV12-3/TRBV12-4	TRBJ2-5
CATSETGSGGGYTF	TGTGCCACCAGTGAAACAGGGTCTGGAGGCGGCTACACCTTC	.	.	TRBV24-1	TRBJ1-2
CASSPMGQGQETQYF	TGTGCCAGCTCGCCCATGGGACAGGGCCAAGAGACCCAGTACTTC	few	TRBD1	TRBV12-3/TRBV12-4	TRBJ2-5
CASNPRGIQGDTQYF	TGCGCCAGCAACCCAAGGGGGATTCAAGGAGATACGCAGTATTTT	.	.	TRBV5-1	TRBJ2-3
CASSRGTGNYDEQYF	TGTGCCAGCAGTAGGGGAACAGGGAACTACGACGAGCAGTACTTC	.	.	TRBV2	TRBJ2-7
CASSESGRTAYGYTF	TGTGCCAGCAGTGAAAGCGGGAGGACAGCCTATGGCTACACCTTC	many	.	TRBV6-5	TRBJ1-2
CASSRTGTSGIGGYEQYF	TGCGCCAGCAGCCGAACCGGGACTAGCGGGATAGGAGGCTACGAGCAGTACTTC	many	TRBD2	TRBV5-1	TRBJ2-7
CASSAGAVLGGYTF	TGTGCCAGCAGTGCGGGCGCGGTCCTGGGCGGCTACACCTTC	many	.	TRBV2	TRBJ1-2
CASSQGRGWFGYTF	TGTGCCAGCAGCCAAGGAAGGGGATGGTTTGGCTACACCTTC	.	.	TRBV3-1	TRBJ1-2
CSAYRTRLDEKLFF	TGCAGCGCGTACAGAACGAGGTTAGATGAAAAACTGTTTTTT	.	.	TRBV29-1	TRBJ1-4
CASSMIGRPNTEAFF	TGTGCCAGTAGTATGATCGGCAGACCGAACACTGAAGCTTTCTTT	few	.	TRBV19	TRBJ1-1
CASSDPAGVNYGYTF	TGTGCCAGCAGCGATCCAGCAGGGGTGAACTATGGCTACACCTTC	many	.	TRBV9	TRBJ1-2
CASSPVGGRETQYF	TGTGCCAGCAGCCCGGTAGGGGGCCGAGAGACCCAGTACTTC	.	TRBD1	TRBV6-5	TRBJ2-5
CSAQRSGGGAYEQYF	TGCAGTGCACAGAGGTCAGGTGGCGGGGCCTACGAGCAGTACTTC	.	.	TRBV20-1	TRBJ2-7
CASSIATGKGETQYF	TGTGCCAGTAGTATCGCCACCGGGAAGGGGGAGACCCAGTACTTC	.	.	TRBV19	TRBJ2-5
CASSILAGGPGEQYF	TGTGCCAGTAGTATTCTAGCGGGAGGGCCGGGGGAGCAGTACTTC	.	TRBD2	TRBV19	TRBJ2-7
CASSQGRGYEQYF	TGTGCCAGCAGCCAAGGCAGGGGATACGAGCAGTACTTC	many	.	TRBV3-1	TRBJ2-7
CSVGDRGHYEQYF	TGCAGCGTTGGGGACAGGGGGCACTACGAGCAGTACTTC	many	TRBD1	TRBV29-1	TRBJ2-7
CASSTQGASGYTF	TGTGCCAGCAGCACACAGGGGGCAAGTGGCTACACCTTC	many	TRBD1	TRBV7-9	TRBJ1-2
CATSRDRGDGGSPLHF	TGTGCCACCAGCAGAGATAGGGGGGATGGAGGTTCACCCCTCCACTTT	many	.	TRBV15	TRBJ1-6
CASKEDGTYEQSF	TGCGCCAGCAAAGAGGACGGAACCTACGAGCAGTCCTTC	.	.	TRBV5-1	TRBJ2-7
CASRAAGTADEQYF	TGTGCCAGCAGAGCCGCCGGGACAGCCGACGAGCAGTACTTC	many	TRBD1	TRBV7-9	TRBJ2-7
CASSFGQNFFTGELFF	TGTGCCAGCAGTTTCGGACAGAATTTTTTTACCGGGGAGCTGTTTTTT	.	.	TRBV2	TRBJ2-2
CASSPGLAVPYEQYF	TGTGCCAGCAGCCCGGGACTAGCCGTACCCTACGAGCAGTACTTC	few	TRBD2	TRBV4-2	TRBJ2-7
CATSSLPGTGSANYGYTF	TGTGCCACCAGCAGTTTACCCGGGACAGGGTCCGCTAACTATGGCTACACCTTC	few	TRBD1	TRBV15	TRBJ1-2
CASSFGQGNEKLFF	TGCGCCAGCAGCTTTGGCCAAGGGAATGAAAAACTGTTTTTT	.	.	TRBV5-1	TRBJ1-4
CASSLTPGLAGGNEQYF	TGTGCCAGCAGCTTAACTCCGGGACTAGCGGGAGGCAACGAGCAGTACTTC	.	TRBD2	TRBV7-9	TRBJ2-7
CASSSGGQGGTDTQYF	TGTGCCAGTAGTAGCGGAGGACAGGGTGGCACAGATACGCAGTATTTT	.	TRBD1	TRBV19	TRBJ2-3
CASSLAPSLTNEQFF	TGTGCCAGCAGCTTAGCCCCTAGCTTAACCAATGAGCAGTTCTTC	.	.	TRBV7-6	TRBJ2-1
CASSWDRRGDEKLFF	TGCGCCAGCAGCTGGGACAGGCGGGGGGATGAAAAACTGTTTTTT	few	TRBD1	TRBV5-1	TRBJ1-4